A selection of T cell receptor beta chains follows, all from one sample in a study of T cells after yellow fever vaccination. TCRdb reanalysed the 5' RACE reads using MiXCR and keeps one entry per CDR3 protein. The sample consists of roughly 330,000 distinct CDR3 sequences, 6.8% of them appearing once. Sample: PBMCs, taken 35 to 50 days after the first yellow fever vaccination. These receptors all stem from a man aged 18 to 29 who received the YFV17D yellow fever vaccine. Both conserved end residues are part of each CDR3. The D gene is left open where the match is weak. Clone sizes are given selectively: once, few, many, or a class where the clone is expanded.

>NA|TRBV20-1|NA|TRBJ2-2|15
CSAGAGSWNTGELFF
TGCAGTGCGGGAGCAGGGAGTTGGAACACCGGGGAGCTGTTTTTT
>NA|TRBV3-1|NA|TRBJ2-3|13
CASSQLGGDTQYF
TGTGCCAGCAGCCAATTAGGGGGAGATACGCAGTATTTT
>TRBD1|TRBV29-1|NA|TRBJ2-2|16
CSVEDPGRGLAGELFF
TGCAGCGTTGAAGATCCCGGCAGGGGGCTGGCCGGGGAGCTGTTTTTT
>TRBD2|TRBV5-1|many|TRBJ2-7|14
CASSPTSGPYEQYF
TGCGCCAGCAGCCCGACTAGCGGCCCCTACGAGCAGTACTTC
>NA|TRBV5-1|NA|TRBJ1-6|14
CASSLGDLDSPLHF
TGCGCCAGCAGCTTGGGGGACTTGGATTCACCCCTCCACTTT
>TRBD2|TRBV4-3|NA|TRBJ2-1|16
CASSRSTSRSYNEQFF
TGCGCCAGCAGCCGATCGACTAGCCGCTCCTACAATGAGCAGTTCTTC
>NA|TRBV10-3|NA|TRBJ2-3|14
CAITEGGAWDTQYF
TGTGCCATTACTGAAGGGGGGGCCTGGGATACGCAGTATTTT
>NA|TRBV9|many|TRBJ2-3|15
CASSPGTRGTDTQYF
TGTGCCAGCAGCCCGGGGACAAGGGGAACAGATACGCAGTATTTT
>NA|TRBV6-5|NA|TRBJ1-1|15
CASSYKWGMNTEAFF
TGTGCCAGCAGTTACAAGTGGGGGATGAACACTGAAGCTTTCTTT
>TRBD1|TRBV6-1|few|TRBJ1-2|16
CASSPTQTGSNYGYTF
TGTGCCAGCAGTCCTACCCAGACAGGGTCTAACTATGGCTACACCTTC
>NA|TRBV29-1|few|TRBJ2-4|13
CSVEMAGKNIQYF
TGCAGCGTTGAAATGGCGGGCAAAAACATTCAGTACTTC
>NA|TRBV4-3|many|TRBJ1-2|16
CASSLRNRLGTYGYTF
TGCGCCAGCAGCCTCCGAAACAGACTAGGGACCTATGGCTACACCTTC
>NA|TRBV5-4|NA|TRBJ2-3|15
CASSSPGVGTDTQYF
TGTGCCAGCAGCTCCCCAGGGGTGGGCACAGATACGCAGTATTTT
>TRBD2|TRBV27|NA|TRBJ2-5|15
CASSYRGLAIETQYF
TGTGCCAGCAGTTACAGGGGACTAGCGATAGAGACCCAGTACTTC
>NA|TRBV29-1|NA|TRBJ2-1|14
CSSRDTDPYNEQFF
TGCAGCTCCCGGGACACAGACCCCTACAATGAGCAGTTCTTC
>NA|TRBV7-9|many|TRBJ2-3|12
CASSQGYDTQYF
TGTGCCAGCAGCCAAGGGTACGATACGCAGTATTTT
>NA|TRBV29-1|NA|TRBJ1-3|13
CSVSQDTGNTIYF
TGCAGCGTTTCACAGGATACTGGAAACACCATATATTTT
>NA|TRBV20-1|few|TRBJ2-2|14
CSAEGSRATGELFF
TGCAGTGCAGAGGGGAGTAGGGCCACCGGGGAGCTGTTTTTT
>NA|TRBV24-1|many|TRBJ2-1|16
CATSDIQGASYNEQFF
TGTGCCACCAGTGATATTCAAGGGGCCTCCTACAATGAGCAGTTCTTC
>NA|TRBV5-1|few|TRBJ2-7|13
CASTLQGADEQYF
TGCGCCAGCACTTTACAGGGTGCCGACGAGCAGTACTTC
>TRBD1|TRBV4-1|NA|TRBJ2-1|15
CASSQAWGQGNEQFF
TGCGCCAGCAGCCAAGCCTGGGGACAGGGTAATGAGCAGTTCTTC
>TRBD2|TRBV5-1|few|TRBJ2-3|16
CASSLGNSGGTDTQYF
TGCGCCAGCAGCTTGGGCAATAGCGGGGGAACAGATACGCAGTATTTT
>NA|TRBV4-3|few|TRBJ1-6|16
CASSQDPGGVNSPLHF
TGCGCCAGCAGCCAAGATCCGGGTGGGGTTAATTCACCCCTCCACTTT
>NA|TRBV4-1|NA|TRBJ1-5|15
CASSRRTDSNQPQHF
TGCGCCAGCAGCCGCCGCACAGATAGCAATCAGCCCCAGCATTTT
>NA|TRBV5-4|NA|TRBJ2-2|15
CASSFRLRETGELFF
TGTGCCAGCAGCTTTCGTCTCAGGGAAACCGGGGAGCTGTTTTTT
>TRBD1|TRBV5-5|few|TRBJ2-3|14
CASSLRTGPDTQYF
TGTGCCAGCAGCCTACGGACAGGGCCCGATACGCAGTATTTT
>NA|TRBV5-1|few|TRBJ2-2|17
CASSLRRGWSNTGELFF
TGCGCCAGCAGTTTGAGGAGGGGCTGGTCGAACACCGGGGAGCTGTTTTTT
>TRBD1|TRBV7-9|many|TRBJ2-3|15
CASSLRQGAADTQYF
TGTGCCAGCAGCCTCAGGCAGGGGGCCGCGGATACGCAGTATTTT
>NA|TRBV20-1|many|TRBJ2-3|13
CSATGQGPDTQYF
TGCAGTGCTACGGGGCAGGGGCCAGATACGCAGTATTTT